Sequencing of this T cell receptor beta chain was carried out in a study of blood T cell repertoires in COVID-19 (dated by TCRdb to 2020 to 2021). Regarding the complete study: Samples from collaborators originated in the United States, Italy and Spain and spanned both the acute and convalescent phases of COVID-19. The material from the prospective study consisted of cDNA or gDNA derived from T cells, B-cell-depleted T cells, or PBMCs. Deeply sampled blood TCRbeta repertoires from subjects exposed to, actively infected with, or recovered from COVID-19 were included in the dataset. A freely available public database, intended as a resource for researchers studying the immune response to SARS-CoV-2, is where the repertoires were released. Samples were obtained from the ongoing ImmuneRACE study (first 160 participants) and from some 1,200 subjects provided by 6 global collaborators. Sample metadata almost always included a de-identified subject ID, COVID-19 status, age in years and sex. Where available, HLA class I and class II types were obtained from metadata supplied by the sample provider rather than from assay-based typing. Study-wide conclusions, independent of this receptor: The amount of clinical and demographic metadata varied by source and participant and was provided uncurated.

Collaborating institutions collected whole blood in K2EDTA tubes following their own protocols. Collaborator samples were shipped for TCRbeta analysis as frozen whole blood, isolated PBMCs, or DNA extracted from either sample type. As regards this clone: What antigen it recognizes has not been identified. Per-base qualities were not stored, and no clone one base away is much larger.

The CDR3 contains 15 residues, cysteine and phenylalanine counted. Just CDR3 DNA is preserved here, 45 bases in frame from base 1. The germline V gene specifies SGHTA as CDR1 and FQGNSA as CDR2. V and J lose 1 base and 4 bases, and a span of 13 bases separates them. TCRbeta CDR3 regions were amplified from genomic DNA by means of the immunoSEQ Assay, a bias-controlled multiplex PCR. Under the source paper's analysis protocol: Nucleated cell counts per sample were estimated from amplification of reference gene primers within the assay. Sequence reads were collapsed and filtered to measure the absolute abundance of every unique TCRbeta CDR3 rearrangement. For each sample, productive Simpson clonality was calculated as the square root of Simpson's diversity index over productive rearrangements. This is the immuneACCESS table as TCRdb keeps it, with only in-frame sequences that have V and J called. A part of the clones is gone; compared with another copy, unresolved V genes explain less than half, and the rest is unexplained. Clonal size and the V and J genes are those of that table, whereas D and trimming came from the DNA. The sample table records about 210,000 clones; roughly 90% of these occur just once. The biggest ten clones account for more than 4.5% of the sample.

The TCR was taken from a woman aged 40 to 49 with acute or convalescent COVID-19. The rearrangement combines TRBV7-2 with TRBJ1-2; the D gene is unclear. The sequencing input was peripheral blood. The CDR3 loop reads CASSLGGPLGYGYTF. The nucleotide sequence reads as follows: TGTGCCAGCAGCTTAGGAGGGCCCTTGGGCTATGGCTACACCTTC.